One and the same sample provided the 8 T cell receptor beta chains below, sequenced in a study of T cell repertoires in cytomegalovirus infection. In TCRdb, the reads were re-called with MiXCR into one record per CDR3 protein. The sample lists more than 650,000 distinct CDR3 sequences, 35% seen once, with 2.8% in the top ten. The sample consisted of PBMCs. The receptors here all came from a human donor in good health (CMV status not recorded). Some clones in this sample may be carry-over from other donors' samples.

This clonotype was observed a few times. The CDR3 reads CATSRDGAPYNEQFF. The CDR3 bases are TGTGCCACCAGCAGAGATGGGGCACCCTACAATGAGCAGTTCTTC. This chain links TRBV15 with TRBJ2-1; maybe TRBD1 (5 bases). In germline, CDR1 is LNHNV, CDR2 YYDKDF (reference sequence). CDR3 length: 15 residues. The V and J ends lost 0 bases and 2 bases respectively, with 8 bases between them.

This clonotype was observed a handful of times. CDR3 amino acids: CASSLEDSKNIQYF. DNA for the CDR3: TGTGCCAGCAGCTTAGAGGACAGCAAAAACATTCAGTACTTC. The chain joins TRBV7-9 to TRBJ2-4; TRBD1 might be the D (6 bases). Trimming removed 1 base from V and 3 bases from J, with 7 bases in between. The CDR3 totals 14 residues. Germline V CDR1 and CDR2: SEHNR, FQNEAQ (reference sequence).

The chain couples TRBV10-3 to TRBJ1-2; TRBD1 agrees at 11 bases. CDR1 and CDR2 from the germline V gene are ENHRY and SYGVKD. The CDR3 runs 14 residues. V lost 9 bases to trimming and J lost 3 bases; unmatched junction nucleotides: 6. CDR3 amino acids: CAILPGQGDYGYTF. CDR3 coding DNA: TGTGCCATATTACCGGGACAGGGGGACTATGGCTACACCTTC.

CDR3 sequence reads: CASTETSGRTDTQYF. In nucleotides, the CDR3 is TGTGCCAGCACCGAGACTAGCGGGAGGACAGATACGCAGTATTTT. The chain combines TRBV11-1 with TRBJ2-3; TRBD2 matches at 13 bases. CDR1 and CDR2 (germline): SGHAT, FQDESV (reference sequence). J was trimmed by 3 bases and V by 7 bases; bases with no gene match: 4. The CDR3 is made up of 15 amino acids. The variable domain in full, with the rest retrieved from reference TRBV11-1 and TRBJ2-3, is EAEVAQSPRYKITEKSQAVAFWCDPISGHATLYWYRQILGQGPELLVQFQDESVVDDSQLPKDRFSAERLKGVDSTLKIQPAELGDSAMYLCASTETSGRTDTQYFGPGTRLTVL.

This clonotype showed up just a few times. The V call is TRBV28, the J call TRBJ2-5, with TRBD1 matching over 7 bases. The CDR3 length is 13 residues. V gave up 8 bases and J gave up 1 base; unmatched junction bases: 4. Germline CDR1 MDHEN, CDR2 SYDVKM. CDR3 loop: CASQGQSQETQYF. The CDR3 coding sequence is TGTGCCAGCCAGGGACAGTCCCAAGAGACCCAGTACTTC.

The chain is built from TRBV19 and TRBJ1-1; possibly TRBD1 for D (5 bases). CDR3 size: 15 residues. Trimming shortened V by 3 bases and J by 2 bases, and 13 bases separated the two germline ends. Germline V CDR1 and CDR2: LNHDA, SQIVND (reference sequence). CDR3: CASSILRQSNTEAFF. CDR3 sequence (DNA): TGTGCCAGTAGTATTTTACGACAGTCCAACACTGAAGCTTTCTTT. Full variable domain (remainder filled in from reference TRBV19 and TRBJ1-1): DGGITQSPKYLFRKEGQNVTLSCEQNLNHDAMYWYRQDPGQGLRLIYYSQIVNDFQKGDIAEGYSVSREKKESFPLTVTSAQKNPTAFYLCASSILRQSNTEAFFGQGTRLTVV.

The chain links TRBV5-6 to TRBJ2-1; D gene unclear. This CDR3 contains 14 residues. V dropped 4 bases and J dropped 6 bases, with 14 bases sitting between them. CDR1 is SGHDT and CDR2 is YYEEEE in the germline V gene. The CDR3 coding sequence is TGTGCCAGCAGCCCCGTGGAGTACGGCAATGAGCAGTTCTTC. Amino acids: CASSPVEYGNEQFF.

On this clonotype: This sequence may be a read error, since a much larger clone differs from it by one base. No conserved phenylalanine or tryptophan is present at the end of the CDR3, so a read error is the likely explanation. The rearrangement links TRBV7-2 to TRBJ2-1; no definite D call. This CDR3 is built from 12 residues. The ends were cut back, 5 bases at V and 10 bases at J, with 12 bases in the middle. The germline gives CDR1 SGHTA, CDR2 FQGNSA. CDR3: CASSPRVGEQFV. Here the CDR3 DNA reads TGTGCCAGCAGCCCTCGGGTCGGCGAGCAGTTCGTC.